This passage covers 14 T cell receptor beta chains from one sample sequenced in a study of blood T cell repertoires in COVID-19. The data were produced by immunoSEQ multiplex PCR, yet TCRdb's version contains in-frame clones alone and is incomplete. The table lists about 200,000 clones, about 86% of them singletons. The sample was PBMCs or T cells enriched from blood (not recorded which). These receptors were collected from a woman aged 40 to 50 with acute COVID-19.

This clone was seen once. The chain couples TRBV7-9 to TRBJ2-1; 11 nucleotides agree with TRBD2. Germline V gene data show CDR1 as SEHNR and CDR2 as FQNEAQ (reference sequence). The CDR3 spans 15 residues. With 4 bases clipped from V and 5 bases from J, the junction kept 4 bases outside the gene matches. The CDR3 region has the DNA TGTGCCAGCAGCTCCGGGACTAGCGGAAACAATGAGCAGTTCTTC. It encodes CASSSGTSGNNEQFF.

The rearrangement joins TRBV5-4 to TRBJ2-1; possibly TRBD1 for D (5 bases). Trimming removed 4 bases at V and 3 bases at J, with 11 bases between. This CDR3 is built from 14 residues. Germline V lookup: CDR1 SGHNT, CDR2 YYREEE (reference sequence). Here the CDR3 reads CASSQGHVYNEQFF. In DNA, the CDR3 is TGTGCCAGCAGCCAAGGACACGTCTACAATGAGCAGTTCTTC. Full variable domain (rest looked up from reference TRBV5-4 and TRBJ2-1): ETGVTQSPTHLIKTRGQQVTLRCSSQSGHNTVSWYQQALGQGPQFIFQYYREEENGRGNFPPRFSGLQFPNYSSELNVNALELDDSALYLCASSQGHVYNEQFFGPGTRLTVL.

This CDR3 is CASSPTDRRNSPLHF. In DNA form, the CDR3 reads TGTGCCAGCAGCCCGACAGACAGAAGGAATTCACCCCTCCACTTT. J is TRBJ1-6 and V is TRBV3-1 (or the pseudogene TRBV3-2); D possibly corresponds to TRBD1 (5 bases). The length of the CDR3 is 15 residues. The V gene lost 4 bases and the J gene lost 7 bases, with 14 bases spanning the gap. Germline-derived CDR1 and CDR2 are LGHDT and YNNKEL (reference sequence).

The chain has TRBV11-2 and TRBJ1-2; 7 nucleotides agree with TRBD1. Germline CDR1 is SGHAT and CDR2 is FQNNGV. Trimming at V came to 3 bases and at J to 8 bases, leaving 15 bases not matched to a gene. The CDR3 length is 16 residues. The CDR3 DNA follows: TGTGCCAGCAGCTTTATACAACAGGGGAAGGATTGGGGCTACACCTTC. It is translated as CASSFIQQGKDWGYTF.

This sequence joins TRBV19 and TRBJ1-2; TRBD1 aligns across 8 bases. This CDR3 has 16 amino acids. With V trimmed by 3 bases and J by 5 bases, 11 bases remained unmatched. Germline V lookup: CDR1 LNHDA, CDR2 SQIVND (reference sequence). Written as DNA, the CDR3 is TGTGCCAGTAGTATCCTGACGACAGGGGATTCTTATGGCTACACCTTC. Its protein is CASSILTTGDSYGYTF.

V and J are TRBV6-5 and TRBJ2-7, with D possibly matching TRBD1 (5 bases). The germline V gene encodes CDR1 MNHEY and CDR2 SVGAGI. V was shortened by 2 bases and J by 6 bases, with 17 bases between the two germline ends. There are 15 residues in the CDR3. The CDR3 spells CASSYGPGPFSEQYF. CDR3 sequence (DNA): TGTGCCAGCAGTTACGGGCCAGGGCCTTTCTCCGAGCAGTACTTC.

V is TRBV2 and J is TRBJ2-3; 9 positions agree with TRBD1. Germline V gene sequence: CDR1 SNHLY, CDR2 FYNNEI. The V and J ends lost 6 bases and 6 bases, in that order; junction bases with no gene match: 10. There are 15 residues in the CDR3. The CDR3 DNA reads as TGTGCCAGCAGCAGCGCGAGACAGGGGGTTGATACGCAGTATTTT. Translation gives CASSSARQGVDTQYF. The entire variable domain, with the rest obtained from reference TRBV2 and TRBJ2-3, is as follows: EPEVTQTPSHQVTQMGQEVILRCVPISNHLYFYWYRQILGQKVEFLVSFYNNEISEKSEIFDDQFSVERPDGSNFTLKIRSTKLEDSAMYFCASSSARQGVDTQYFGPGTRLTVL.

This clone was found a few times. The chain carries TRBV6-5 and TRBJ1-2, with 7 bases lining up with TRBD1. J lost 8 bases, V lost 5 bases, and 8 bases had no gene match. CDR3 length: 13 residues. Germline V gene lookup returns CDR1 MNHEY and CDR2 SVGAGI. The CDR3 here is CASSLEGARGYTF. In nucleotides, the CDR3 is TGTGCCAGCAGTCTGGAGGGGGCGCGAGGCTACACCTTC.

The chain has TRBV28 and TRBJ1-2; D gene uncertain. With 5 bases removed from V and 1 base from J, the gap between germline ends came to 8 bases. Germline loops: CDR1 MDHEN, CDR2 SYDVKM. This CDR3 comprises 13 residues. The chain's CDR3 is CASSTSGNYGYTF. CDR3 bases: TGTGCCAGCAGTACCTCCGGTAACTATGGCTACACCTTC.

The gene calls are TRBV2 and TRBJ2-5, with 11 nucleotides matching TRBD2. Germline V gene data show CDR1 as SNHLY and CDR2 as FYNNEI. The CDR3 runs to 15 residues. Trimming at V came to 6 bases and at J to 2 bases, leaving 5 bases not matched to a gene. The CDR3 region is CASSAGTSGQETQYF. CDR3 nucleotides: TGTGCCAGCAGCGCAGGGACTAGCGGTCAAGAGACCCAGTACTTC.

This clone was counted a few times. The chain recombines TRBV28 with TRBJ2-1; D uncertain. V lost 5 bases to trimming and J lost 9 bases, with 14 bases between them. The CDR3 sequence is 13 residues long. Germline CDR1 is MDHEN and CDR2 is SYDVKM. The CDR3 here is CASSPPTVSEQFF. CDR3 nucleotide sequence: TGTGCCAGCAGTCCTCCCACAGTCTCTGAGCAGTTCTTC.

The chain joins TRBV7-3 to TRBJ2-3; 10 bases match TRBD2. The CDR3 extends over 16 amino acids. Germline CDR1 reads SGHTA; CDR2 reads FQGTGA. V shed 5 bases, J shed 6 bases, and the junction held 11 bases outside the gene matches. The CDR3 spells CASSSSEAGGPDTQYF. In nucleotides, the CDR3 is TGTGCCAGCAGCAGCTCGGAAGCGGGAGGGCCCGATACGCAGTATTTT.

The chain uses TRBV3-1 (or the pseudogene TRBV3-2) and TRBJ1-2; a possible D gene is TRBD1 (6 bases). V lost 4 bases to trimming and J lost 4 bases, with 10 bases between them. Germline V gene data show CDR1 as LGHDT and CDR2 as YNNKEL (reference sequence). The CDR3 contains 13 residues. The CDR3 coding sequence is TGTGCCAGCAGCCGTACAGGGCCCTATGGCTACACCTTC. The encoded protein is CASSRTGPYGYTF.

V is TRBV13 and J is TRBJ2-1; 8 positions agree with TRBD1. Germline values: CDR1 PRHDT, CDR2 FYEKMQ (reference sequence). The CDR3 consists of 15 residues. With 8 bases clipped from V and 5 bases from J, the junction kept 11 bases outside the gene matches. The CDR3 nucleotides are TGTGCCAGCTCCTCCAGGGGGCGTTTGAACAATGAGCAGTTCTTC. Translating gives CASSSRGRLNNEQFF.